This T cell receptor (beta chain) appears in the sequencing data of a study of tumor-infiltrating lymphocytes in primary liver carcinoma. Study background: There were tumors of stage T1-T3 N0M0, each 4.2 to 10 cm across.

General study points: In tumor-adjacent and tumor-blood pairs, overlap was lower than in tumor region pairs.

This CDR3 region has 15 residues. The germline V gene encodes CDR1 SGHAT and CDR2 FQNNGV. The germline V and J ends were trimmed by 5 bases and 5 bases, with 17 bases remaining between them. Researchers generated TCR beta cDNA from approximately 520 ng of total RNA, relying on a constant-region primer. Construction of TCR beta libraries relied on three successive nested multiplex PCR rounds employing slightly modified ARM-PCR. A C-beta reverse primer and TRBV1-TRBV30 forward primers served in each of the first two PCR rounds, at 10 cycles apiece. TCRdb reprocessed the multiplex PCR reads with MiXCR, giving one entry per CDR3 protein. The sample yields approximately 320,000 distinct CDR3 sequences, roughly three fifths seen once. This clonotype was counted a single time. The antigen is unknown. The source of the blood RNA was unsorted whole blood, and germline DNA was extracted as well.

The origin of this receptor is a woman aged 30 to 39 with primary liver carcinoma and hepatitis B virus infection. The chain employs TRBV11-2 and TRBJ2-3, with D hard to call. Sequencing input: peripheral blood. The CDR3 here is CASSPGRSFIDTQYF. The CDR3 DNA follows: TGTGCCAGCAGCCCCGGACGGTCTTTCATAGATACGCAGTATTTT.